The T cell receptor (beta chain) under discussion was sequenced for a study of CD8 T cells in Susac syndrome. Reverse transcription of 0.5 to 1 ug RNA was performed with random hexamers. An immunoSEQ multiplex PCR generated amplified TCR beta CDR3 products spanning 54 Vbeta and 13 Jbeta. TCRdb fed the immunoSEQ multiplex PCR reads into MiXCR, producing one record per CDR3 protein. Here the sample spans hundreds of thousands of distinct CDR3 sequences, more than 85% being singletons. Peripheral blood CD8+ and CD4+ T cells were profiled by TCR beta sequencing. The multiple sclerosis controls consisted of treatment-naive patients with relapsing-remitting disease, either stable or active. TEMRA cells were FACS-enriched and CD8+ and CD4+ T cells negatively isolated. Trimming removed 4 bases from V and 1 base from J; junction bases left unmatched: 15. Germline V CDR1 and CDR2: SGDLS, YYNGEE. The CDR3 has 18 residues.

Sequencing input: CD8+ T cells from PBMCs. The receptor was isolated from a human donor with multiple sclerosis. The rearrangement links TRBV9 to TRBJ2-7; TRBD1 matches at 9 bases. CDR3 protein: CASSPPTGGAPNSYEQYF. CDR3 in DNA: TGTGCCAGCAGCCCCCCGACAGGGGGAGCCCCTAATTCCTACGAGCAGTACTTC.